A selection of T cell receptor beta chains follows, all from one sample in a study of blood T cell repertoires in COVID-19. Measured with immunoSEQ multiplex PCR; TCRdb has only the in-frame clones, and not every one. This sample carries around 150,000 clones, approximately 80% of them seen once, and the ten largest clones take around 3.7%. The material sequenced was PBMCs or T cells enriched from blood (not recorded which). These receptors were collected from a woman aged 55-75 years who had recovered from COVID-19. Each CDR3 is given with its conserved first and last residue. D genes are given only for firm matches. Expanded clones get a size class; other rows say once, few or many, or leave the size out.

d_call j_call clone_size v_call cdr3_length cdr3_aa cdr3_nt
TRBD1 TRBJ1-5 . TRBV24-1 18 CATSDLRGWTGWTQPQHF TGTGCCACCAGTGATTTGCGCGGGTGGACAGGGTGGACTCAGCCCCAGCATTTT
. TRBJ1-2 . TRBV6-5 10 CAWQGPISTF TGTGCCTGGCAGGGTCCGATCTCCACCTTC
. TRBJ2-5 few TRBV11-2 12 CASRPNQETQYF TGTGCCAGCAGGCCAAACCAGGAGACCCAGTACTTC
. TRBJ1-3 . TRBV6-6 14 CASTREGTGNTIYF TGTGCCAGCACCCGGGAGGGTACTGGAAACACCATATATTTT
TRBD2 TRBJ2-7 . TRBV7-2 16 CASSLERGRGSYEQYF TGTGCCAGCAGCTTAGAGCGGGGGAGGGGCTCCTACGAGCAGTACTTC
. TRBJ2-6 . TRBV11-2 17 CASSLLHSSSGANVLTF TGTGCCAGCAGCCTCCTCCACAGCAGCTCTGGGGCCAACGTCCTGACTTTC
. TRBJ1-3 . TRBV6-5 15 CASIGGTLSGNTIYF TGTGCCAGCATTGGAGGGACCCTCTCTGGAAACACCATATATTTT
. TRBJ1-3 many TRBV5-6 11 CASSLGGTIYF TGTGCCAGCAGCCTCGGAGGGACCATATATTTT
. TRBJ2-7 . TRBV19 14 CASSPMRAEDEQYF TGTGCCAGTAGTCCGATGAGGGCCGAGGACGAGCAGTACTTC
. TRBJ1-3 many TRBV5-6 14 CASSPRGFGNTIYF TGTGCCAGCAGCCCACGGGGGTTTGGAAACACCATATATTTT
TRBD2 TRBJ2-1 once TRBV4-2 15 CASSEKRGGRNEQFF TGTGCCAGCAGCGAAAAGCGGGGGGGCCGCAATGAGCAGTTCTTC
. TRBJ2-2 . TRBV5-6 14 CASSLGQNTGELFF TGTGCCAGCAGCTTGGGGCAGAACACCGGGGAGCTGTTTTTT
TRBD1 TRBJ1-2 few TRBV19 14 CASTVQTGNYGYTF TGTGCCAGTACCGTTCAGACAGGGAACTATGGCTACACCTTC
. TRBJ1-1 . TRBV7-9 13 CASSLIQGNLAFF TGTGCCAGCAGCTTAATTCAGGGAAATTTAGCTTTCTTT
. TRBJ1-2 few TRBV25-1 12 CASSFTGLGYTF TGTGCCAGCAGCTTCACAGGGCTCGGCTACACCTTC
. TRBJ2-3 once TRBV30 15 CAWSVGGTGTDTQYF TGTGCCTGGAGTGTGGGGGGTACGGGCACAGATACGCAGTATTTT
TRBD2 TRBJ2-7 . TRBV3-1/TRBV3-2 13 CASGLAGNYEQYF TGTGCCAGCGGACTAGCGGGGAACTACGAGCAGTACTTC
. TRBJ1-2 . TRBV29-1 13 CSVDSGSGNGYTF TGCAGCGTTGATTCTGGGAGTGGGAATGGCTACACCTTC
TRBD1 TRBJ1-3 . TRBV19 14 CASGTGASGNTIYF TGTGCCAGCGGGACAGGGGCTTCTGGAAACACCATATATTTT
TRBD2 TRBJ2-1 . TRBV7-2 16 CASSHLGGAYDNEQFF TGTGCCAGCAGCCACCTCGGGGGGGCCTATGACAATGAGCAGTTCTTC
TRBD2 TRBJ2-1 . TRBV19 16 CASSIMGGSWRGVQFF TGTGCCAGTAGTATAATGGGAGGTTCGTGGCGGGGGGTACAGTTCTTC
TRBD1 TRBJ1-6 . TRBV28 18 CASSEGTGGAYGHSPLHF TGTGCCAGCAGTGAGGGGACAGGGGGCGCCTACGGCCATTCACCCCTCCACTTT
. TRBJ1-2 few TRBV2 14 CASSGSNYGVGYTF TGTGCCAGCAGCGGGAGTAATTACGGGGTTGGCTACACCTTC
TRBD1 TRBJ1-1 . TRBV18 16 CASSPPGTGENTEAFF TGTGCCAGCTCACCCCCCGGGACAGGGGAAAACACTGAAGCTTTCTTT
. TRBJ1-2 . TRBV5-1 17 CASSLSGTQSLKYGYTF TGCGCCAGCAGCCTTTCGGGGACACAGTCCTTGAAGTATGGCTACACCTTC
TRBD1 TRBJ2-7 . TRBV2 14 CASGTRTGSYEQYF TGTGCCAGCGGAACGAGGACAGGCTCCTACGAGCAGTACTTC
. TRBJ2-3 . TRBV11-3 15 CASSLSGTSTDTQYF TGTGCCAGCAGCTTATCCGGGACTAGCACAGATACGCAGTATTTT
. TRBJ1-1 . TRBV15 14 CATRWGGAGTEAFF TGTGCCACCCGGTGGGGGGGGGCTGGAACTGAAGCTTTCTTT
. TRBJ1-3 few TRBV2 12 CASSDRANTIYF TGTGCCAGCAGTGACAGGGCCAACACCATATATTTT
TRBD1 TRBJ2-7 . TRBV11-1 14 CASSPGQGSYEQYF TGTGCCAGCAGCCCCGGACAGGGGTCCTACGAGCAGTACTTC
TRBD1 TRBJ1-2 . TRBV3-1/TRBV3-2 15 CASSQVPGTGYGYTF TGTGCCAGCAGCCAAGTCCCGGGGACAGGGTACGGCTACACCTTC
. TRBJ1-1 . TRBV5-1 16 CASSLVGAGSVTEAFF TGCGCCAGCAGCTTGGTCGGTGCAGGGTCCGTCACTGAAGCTTTCTTT
TRBD1 TRBJ2-2 . TRBV29-1 13 CSAGQGITGELFF TGCAGCGCCGGACAGGGTATCACCGGGGAGCTGTTTTTT
TRBD1 TRBJ2-2 . TRBV27 17 CASSLYSGTGVSGELFF TGTGCCAGCAGTTTGTATTCCGGGACAGGGGTCTCCGGGGAGCTGTTTTTT
. TRBJ2-6 once TRBV5-6 16 CASSAGGPSGANVLTF TGTGCCAGCAGCGCAGGCGGGCCCTCTGGGGCCAACGTCCTGACTTTC
TRBD1 TRBJ1-2 . TRBV5-1 14 CASSSGQGLGGYTF TGCGCCAGCAGCTCGGGACAGGGTTTAGGGGGCTACACCTTC
. TRBJ1-1 . TRBV28 14 CASSFRFMNTEAFF TGTGCCAGCAGTTTTCGGTTCATGAACACTGAAGCTTTCTTT
TRBD2 TRBJ2-1 . TRBV9 16 CASTPQAGASYNEQFF TGTGCCAGCACCCCCCAAGCGGGGGCCTCCTACAATGAGCAGTTCTTC
TRBD2 TRBJ2-1 . TRBV7-9 15 CASSPPPGGYNEQFF TGTGCCAGCAGCCCACCCCCGGGGGGATACAATGAGCAGTTCTTC
. TRBJ1-6 . TRBV14 16 CASSQGRPSYNSPLHF TGTGCCAGCAGCCAAGGCAGGCCCTCCTATAATTCACCCCTCCACTTT
TRBD1 TRBJ2-3 . TRBV5-1 16 CASSGIRQGQGDTQYF TGCGCCAGCAGCGGGATACGACAGGGGCAAGGAGATACGCAGTATTTT
TRBD1 TRBJ1-1 . TRBV5-1 18 CASSLGPGQRDLGTEAFF TGCGCCAGCAGCTTGGGCCCGGGACAGAGGGATTTGGGCACTGAAGCTTTCTTT
TRBD1 TRBJ2-7 . TRBV6-5 14 CASSRTGHGYEQYF TGTGCCAGCAGTCGGACAGGGCACGGTTACGAGCAGTACTTC
TRBD2 TRBJ2-7 . TRBV4-1 15 CASSHSGTISYEQYF TGCGCCAGCAGCCATAGCGGGACAATTTCCTACGAGCAGTACTTC
TRBD2 TRBJ2-3 . TRBV7-3 18 CASSPGTSGVYSTDTQYF TGTGCCAGCAGCCCAGGGACTAGCGGAGTCTATAGCACAGATACGCAGTATTTT
. TRBJ1-3 . TRBV13 15 CASSLYSFPGNTIYF TGTGCCAGCAGCCTCTATTCCTTCCCTGGAAACACCATATATTTT
. TRBJ1-1 . TRBV4-1 14 CASSPPGGGKEAFF TGCGCCAGCAGCCCCCCTGGGGGGGGGAAGGAAGCTTTCTTT
TRBD2 TRBJ2-1 . TRBV10-1 14 CASSDAGGANEQFF TGCGCCAGCAGTGACGCGGGGGGGGCCAATGAGCAGTTCTTC
. TRBJ1-2 . TRBV12-5 14 CASGLVPRVDGYTF TGTGCTAGTGGTTTGGTACCCCGGGTGGATGGCTACACCTTC
. TRBJ2-3 once TRBV5-8 13 CAPLGAITDTQYF TGTGCCCCCCTGGGCGCGATCACAGATACGCAGTATTTT
TRBD1 TRBJ1-2 . TRBV27 13 CASRKTGAHGYTF TGTGCCAGCAGAAAGACAGGGGCGCATGGCTACACCTTC
TRBD1 TRBJ2-7 . TRBV2 15 CASSGESGGRNEQYF TGTGCCAGCAGTGGGGAGTCAGGGGGAAGGAACGAGCAGTACTTC
. TRBJ1-2 . TRBV19 17 CASSITGVRGSGYGYTF TGTGCCAGTAGTATAACGGGAGTACGGGGCTCCGGCTATGGCTACACCTTC
. TRBJ2-1 . TRBV7-8 14 CASSLRDRMEEQFF TGTGCCAGCAGCTTAAGAGACCGCATGGAGGAGCAGTTCTTC
TRBD2 TRBJ2-3 . TRBV2 15 CATLPGLAATDTQYF TGTGCCACTCTCCCCGGGCTAGCGGCAACAGATACGCAGTATTTT
. TRBJ1-2 . TRBV5-1 15 CASSLAPDRRYGYTF TGCGCCAGCAGCTTGGCTCCGGACAGACGCTATGGCTACACCTTC
. TRBJ1-2 . TRBV18 13 CASSPLVAEGYTF TGTGCCAGCTCACCCCTCGTGGCCGAAGGCTACACCTTC